This is a list of T cell receptor beta chains from one sample in a study of cytomegalovirus exposure and HLA in healthy donors. TCRdb's copy holds only in-frame clones and misses some; the assay was immunoSEQ multiplex PCR. The data show over 150,000 clones, around 88% seen once. The source material was PBMCs. These receptor sequences come from a woman in her 30s in good health and CMV-seronegative. Both conserved end residues are part of each CDR3. Each record gives: J gene, V gene, CDR3 protein.

J gene: TRBJ2-5; V gene: TRBV5-1; CDR3 protein: CASSPRTQGALQETQYF
J gene: TRBJ2-5; V gene: TRBV27; CDR3 protein: CASSLQAGAPGETQYF
J gene: TRBJ2-5; V gene: TRBV7-7; CDR3 protein: CASSWTGKGETQYF
J gene: TRBJ2-4; V gene: TRBV4-1; CDR3 protein: CASSQALQLAKNIQYF
J gene: TRBJ1-3; V gene: TRBV11-2; CDR3 protein: CASSSRDRGENTIYF
J gene: TRBJ2-1; V gene: TRBV6-6; CDR3 protein: CASGGRTGEQFF
J gene: TRBJ2-2; V gene: TRBV9; CDR3 protein: CASRGGANTGELFF
J gene: TRBJ1-3; V gene: TRBV25-1; CDR3 protein: CASSSSGGWRGSGNTIYF
J gene: TRBJ2-7; V gene: TRBV4-1; CDR3 protein: CASSQEPGPYEQYF
J gene: TRBJ1-1; V gene: TRBV19; CDR3 protein: CASTTGSLGYTEAFF
J gene: TRBJ1-1; V gene: TRBV7-9; CDR3 protein: CASSLGTGEAFF
J gene: TRBJ2-3; V gene: TRBV19; CDR3 protein: CASSPRLVAGADTQYF
J gene: TRBJ2-3; V gene: TRBV6-5; CDR3 protein: CASKPTYTDTQYF
J gene: TRBJ2-5; V gene: TRBV7-9; CDR3 protein: CATQALGLVQETQYF
J gene: TRBJ1-5; V gene: TRBV9; CDR3 protein: CASSVVNTLLGYSNQPQHF
J gene: TRBJ2-3; V gene: TRBV10-3; CDR3 protein: CGGSGSTDTQYF
J gene: TRBJ2-3; V gene: TRBV10-1; CDR3 protein: CASSVAGVADTQYF
J gene: TRBJ1-1; V gene: TRBV19; CDR3 protein: CASSIAWANTEAFF
J gene: TRBJ2-3; V gene: TRBV5-1; CDR3 protein: CASSSGTGLTTQYF
J gene: TRBJ1-2; V gene: TRBV6-1; CDR3 protein: CASSEALGGVDYTF
J gene: TRBJ1-1; V gene: TRBV19; CDR3 protein: CASSIALNTEAFF
J gene: TRBJ2-1; V gene: TRBV6-5; CDR3 protein: CASSYLGLAGPTEQFF